This TCR beta chain was identified in a study of blood T cell repertoires in COVID-19. Produced via immunoSEQ multiplex PCR; TCRdb's table is partial and in-frame only. The table records around 37,000 clones, nearly 90% of them present only once. This clone was counted between two and nine times. The sample comprised peripheral blood. This clonotype was obtained from a man between 60 and 75 years old with active or convalescent COVID-19.

CDR3 DNA: TGTGCCAGCAGCCCTAGCGGGAGGGGGACAGATACGCAGTATTTT. Translated: CASSPSGRGTDTQYF. The V gene is TRBV7-2, the J gene TRBJ2-3, with 12 bases fitting TRBD2. The length of the CDR3 is 15 residues. Germline V gene lookup returns CDR1 SGHTA and CDR2 FQGNSA. J lost 3 bases, V lost 5 bases, and 3 bases had no gene match.